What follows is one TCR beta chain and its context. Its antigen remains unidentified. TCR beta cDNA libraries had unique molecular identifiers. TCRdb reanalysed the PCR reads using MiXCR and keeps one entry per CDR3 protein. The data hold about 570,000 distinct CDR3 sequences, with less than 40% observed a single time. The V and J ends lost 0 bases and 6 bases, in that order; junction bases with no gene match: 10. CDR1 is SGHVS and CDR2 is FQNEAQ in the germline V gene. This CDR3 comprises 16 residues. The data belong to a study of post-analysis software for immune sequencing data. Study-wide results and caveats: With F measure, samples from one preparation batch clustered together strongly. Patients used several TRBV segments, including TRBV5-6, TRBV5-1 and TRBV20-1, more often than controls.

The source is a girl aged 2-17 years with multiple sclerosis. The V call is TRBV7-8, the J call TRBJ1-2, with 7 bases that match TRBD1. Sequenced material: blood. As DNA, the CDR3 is TGTGCCAGCAGCTTAGCATGGCAGGGGGACGTGGATGGCTACACCTTC. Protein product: CASSLAWQGDVDGYTF.